Included here is one TCR beta chain sequence, with context. Authors' data handling: Estimates of nucleated cell counts were drawn from the amplification of reference gene primers. Here immunoSEQ multiplex PCR was the method, and the copy in TCRdb shows in-frame clones only, minus some. That table supplies the V and J calls and clone size; D and trimming were determined from the DNA. This table holds 14,000 or so clones, over 80% found once. Per germline, CDR1 MNHEY and CDR2 SMNVEV (reference sequence). Trimming removed 6 bases from V and 2 bases from J, with 7 bases in between. This CDR3 is built from 13 residues. This sample was taken from a study of blood T cell repertoires in COVID-19. In the study overall: Acute-phase and convalescent COVID-19 samples originated in the United States, Italy and Spain. PBMCs, B-cell-depleted T cells, or T cells were the source of the cDNA or gDNA that made up the material.

Sequenced: peripheral blood. The chain employs TRBV27 and TRBJ2-2, with no clear D. This TCR derives from a human donor in a cohort sampled during active COVID-19. The CDR3 bases are TGTGCCAGCAGGGTGACTAACACCGGGGAGCTGTTTTTT. Protein sequence: CASRVTNTGELFF.